This T cell receptor (beta chain) emerged from a study of shared clonotypes between healthy human individuals. With regard to this clone: The antigen is unknown.

Naive CD8 cells lacked CD45RO and underwent positive selection for CCR7, leaving out terminally differentiated effector memory CD45RA+ cells. CDR3 size: 15 residues. Germline CDR1 MDHEN, CDR2 SYDVKM. V shed 6 bases and J shed 5 bases, with 16 bases lying between them. Samples underwent the assay at deep level. Some 30,000 T cell genomes, or approximately 0.2 ug DNA, went into the sorted-subset replicate PCRs. TCRdb's table, derived via immunoSEQ multiplex PCR, lists solely in-frame clones and lacks some. The data show about 2.1 million clones, around 95% seen once. Study conclusions and caveats: Clonotype sharing across a few donors was observed for about 5.2% of naive CD4 clonotypes. Across subsets, estimated richness was generally greater for naive than for memory populations.

This sequence was found in a young man in good health. Some clones in this sample may be carry-over from other donors' samples. The chain uses TRBV28 and TRBJ2-2, with a possible D match to TRBD1 (5 bases). Sequencing used naive CD8+ T cells from PBMCs. CDR3 nucleotide sequence: TGTGCCAGCAGCTCCGGGCCGACAGAAACCGGGGAGCTGTTTTTT. Encoded protein: CASSSGPTETGELFF.